One sample yielded the 5 T cell receptor beta chains listed below, sequenced in a study of shared clonotypes between healthy human individuals. Selected positively for CCR7 and CD45RO-negative, naive CD8 cells excluded terminally differentiated effector memory CD45RA+ cells. Sequencing was performed with immunoSEQ multiplex PCR; in TCRdb, only in-frame clones are kept and a portion is missing. Of hundreds of thousands of clones in the sample, roughly 96% are singletons; the top ten hold 0.11%. The sample taken for sequencing was naive CD8+ T cells sorted from blood. These receptors were taken from a woman in her 30s in good health.

V usage is TRBV5-6 and J usage is TRBJ2-6; maybe TRBD1 (5 bases). The germline V gene encodes CDR1 SGHDT and CDR2 YYEEEE. The CDR3 has 18 amino acids. V was pared by 4 bases and J by 0 bases, with 17 bases between. The CDR3 here is CASSTRDRVSSGANVLTF. The CDR3 DNA follows: TGTGCCAGCAGCACCAGGGATAGGGTCAGCTCTGGGGCCAACGTCCTGACTTTC.

The rearrangement uses TRBV6-4 and TRBJ2-7, with D perhaps matching TRBD1 (6 bases). Germline values: CDR1 MRHNA, CDR2 SNTAGT. The CDR3 consists of 17 residues. V was pared by 1 base and J by 1 base, with 17 bases between. The CDR3 spells CASSDWTGTSESYEQYF. As DNA, the CDR3 is TGTGCCAGCAGTGACTGGACCGGGACATCCGAGTCCTACGAGCAGTACTTC.

The chain has TRBV30 and TRBJ2-2, with no clear D. Germline CDR1 and CDR2: GTSNPN and SVGIG (reference sequence). V lost 3 bases and J lost 0, with 8 bases in between. The CDR3 spans 14 residues. The CDR3 DNA is TGTGCCTGGAGACTCGGCCCGAACACCGGGGAGCTGTTTTTT. Amino acids: CAWRLGPNTGELFF.

The rearrangement joins TRBV25-1 to TRBJ2-7; possibly TRBD1 for D (5 bases). With 2 bases removed from V and 6 bases from J, the gap between germline ends came to 14 bases. CDR1 MGHDK and CDR2 SYGVNS come from the germline V gene. CDR3 size: 14 residues. The CDR3 coding sequence is TGTGCCAGCAGTGAAGCAGGGTCTGGTGGCGAGCAGTACTTC. Its protein is CASSEAGSGGEQYF.

The V gene is TRBV5-6, the J gene TRBJ2-7; no firm D call. The V end lost 2 bases, the J end lost 3 bases, and 12 bases lay between the germline ends. The CDR3 runs 14 residues. The germline V gene has CDR1 SGHDT and CDR2 YYEEEE. The CDR3, as DNA: TGTGCCAGCAGCTTTGTGTCCAGAATCTACGAGCAGTACTTC. Amino acid sequence: CASSFVSRIYEQYF.